This T cell receptor (beta chain) derives from a study of blood T cell repertoires in COVID-19. Study context: Collection of acute and convalescent COVID-19 samples took place in the United States, Italy and Spain. T cells, B-cell-depleted T cells, or PBMCs provided the cDNA or gDNA that served as material.

Germline V gives CDR1 WSHSY, CDR2 SAAADI. CDR3 size: 14 residues. J was trimmed by 3 bases and V by 6 bases; bases with no gene match: 4. Study processing details: Estimation of nucleated cell counts was performed using reference gene primer amplification. TCRdb keeps only in-frame clones here, not all; method: immunoSEQ multiplex PCR. Clone size and V and J calls were adopted from that table, with D and trimming inferred from the DNA. The sample shows 100,000 or so clones, 85% of them seen only once. V gene TRBV10-2 combines with J gene TRBJ2-7, with 11 bases lining up with TRBD2. The specimen sequenced was peripheral blood. This receptor was taken from a woman aged 70-85 years with active or convalescent COVID-19. The CDR3 sequence is CASRETSGSYEQYF. CDR3 bases: TGCGCCAGCAGAGAAACTAGCGGGAGCTACGAGCAGTACTTC.